This is a list of T cell receptor beta chains from one sample in a study of blood T cell repertoires in COVID-19. Method: immunoSEQ multiplex PCR; TCRdb's copy keeps in-frame clones and lacks some. The sample lists under 200,000 clones, 85% occurring once. The specimen was peripheral blood. The receptors shown here come from a woman older than 75 with acute or convalescent COVID-19. Both conserved end residues are part of each CDR3. Fields, in order: D gene, clone size, J gene, V gene, CDR3 DNA, CDR3 protein. D genes are given only for firm matches. The size of a clone is reported for some rows only, either as once, few or many, or as a class for expanded clones.

d_call: NA
clone_size: once
j_call: TRBJ2-1
v_call: TRBV10-3
cdr3_nt: TGTGCCATCAGTGAGTCAGGTCGTGGTGGGAGGAGCTCCTACAATGAGCAGTTCTTC
cdr3_aa: CAISESGRGGRSSYNEQFF

d_call: TRBD1
clone_size: NA
j_call: TRBJ2-5
v_call: TRBV5-1
cdr3_nt: TGCGCCAGCAGCAGGACAGGCCCCCAAGAGACCCAGTACTTC
cdr3_aa: CASSRTGPQETQYF

d_call: NA
clone_size: NA
j_call: TRBJ1-2
v_call: TRBV19
cdr3_nt: TGTGCCAGTAGTGCCCGGGACTCCACACCCTATGGCTACACCTTC
cdr3_aa: CASSARDSTPYGYTF

d_call: TRBD1
clone_size: NA
j_call: TRBJ1-6
v_call: TRBV2
cdr3_nt: TGTGCCAGCAGTCGGGACAGGGGGCCGCTAAATTCACCCCTCCACTTT
cdr3_aa: CASSRDRGPLNSPLHF

d_call: TRBD2
clone_size: NA
j_call: TRBJ2-7
v_call: TRBV29-1
cdr3_nt: TGCAGCGTTGAAGGTGGGGCGGGAGAATTAATAGGGCAGTACTTC
cdr3_aa: CSVEGGAGELIGQYF

d_call: TRBD1
clone_size: few
j_call: TRBJ1-6
v_call: TRBV9
cdr3_nt: TGTGCCAGCAGCGGCCCTCGGACAGGGAACTCACCCCTCCACTTT
cdr3_aa: CASSGPRTGNSPLHF

d_call: NA
clone_size: NA
j_call: TRBJ2-3
v_call: TRBV5-8
cdr3_nt: TGTGCCAGCAGCTTGGACAGCCGCGGGGATACGCAGTATTTT
cdr3_aa: CASSLDSRGDTQYF

d_call: TRBD2
clone_size: NA
j_call: TRBJ2-1
v_call: TRBV6-2/TRBV6-3
cdr3_nt: TGTGCCAGCAGTTACGGGACATTGGGACTAGCGGGCGACAATGAGCAGTTCTTC
cdr3_aa: CASSYGTLGLAGDNEQFF

d_call: TRBD1
clone_size: NA
j_call: TRBJ2-7
v_call: TRBV7-8
cdr3_nt: TGTGCCAGCAGCTTAGTGGGGGGACAGGGGGCCTACGAGCAGTACTTC
cdr3_aa: CASSLVGGQGAYEQYF

d_call: TRBD2
clone_size: NA
j_call: TRBJ2-3
v_call: TRBV6-2/TRBV6-3
cdr3_nt: TGTGCCAGCAGTTACTCGCCCGGGAGGGGGGCAGATACGCAGTATTTT
cdr3_aa: CASSYSPGRGADTQYF

d_call: NA
clone_size: NA
j_call: TRBJ1-1
v_call: TRBV7-2
cdr3_nt: TGTGCCAGCAGCTTAGTTCTTTGGGCAGGAAACATGAACACTGAAGCTTTCTTT
cdr3_aa: CASSLVLWAGNMNTEAFF

d_call: NA
clone_size: NA
j_call: TRBJ2-1
v_call: TRBV18
cdr3_nt: TGTGCCAGCTCACCATTTACAGGGAATATGAATGAGCAGTTCTTC
cdr3_aa: CASSPFTGNMNEQFF

d_call: TRBD1
clone_size: NA
j_call: TRBJ1-4
v_call: TRBV7-6
cdr3_nt: TGTGCCAGCAGCAGATTACAGGGGGTGTATGAAAAACTGTTTTTT
cdr3_aa: CASSRLQGVYEKLFF

d_call: NA
clone_size: NA
j_call: TRBJ2-3
v_call: TRBV4-3
cdr3_nt: TGCGCCAGCAGCCATGAATTCCGGGACTTTTCAGATACGCAGTATTTT
cdr3_aa: CASSHEFRDFSDTQYF

d_call: NA
clone_size: few
j_call: TRBJ1-1
v_call: TRBV25-1
cdr3_nt: TGTGCCAGCAGTGAGTACGGTGAAGCTTTCTTT
cdr3_aa: CASSEYGEAFF

d_call: TRBD1
clone_size: NA
j_call: TRBJ2-7
v_call: TRBV5-1
cdr3_nt: TGCGCCACCCGACAGGGGCCAAGCTCCTACGAGCAGTACTTC
cdr3_aa: CATRQGPSSYEQYF

d_call: NA
clone_size: NA
j_call: TRBJ2-1
v_call: TRBV24-1
cdr3_nt: TGTGCCACCAGTGATTCCAGACAGGCTGAGCAGTTCTTC
cdr3_aa: CATSDSRQAEQFF

d_call: NA
clone_size: NA
j_call: TRBJ2-3
v_call: TRBV6-5
cdr3_nt: TGTGCCAGCAGCCGACTCGGGGATACGCAGTATTTT
cdr3_aa: CASSRLGDTQYF

d_call: NA
clone_size: NA
j_call: TRBJ2-7
v_call: TRBV28
cdr3_nt: TGTGCCAGCAGTTCCCCCGGGTCTTACCCCTACGAGCAGTACTTC
cdr3_aa: CASSSPGSYPYEQYF

d_call: NA
clone_size: NA
j_call: TRBJ2-5
v_call: TRBV25-1
cdr3_nt: TGTGCCAGCAGTGACGGGGGAGAGACCCAGTACTTC
cdr3_aa: CASSDGGETQYF

d_call: TRBD1
clone_size: NA
j_call: TRBJ1-5
v_call: TRBV9
cdr3_nt: TGTGCCAGCAGCGTAGGGGACAGCCCCGTTTGGCCCCAGCATTTT
cdr3_aa: CASSVGDSPVWPQHF

d_call: NA
clone_size: NA
j_call: TRBJ2-2
v_call: TRBV10-3
cdr3_nt: TGTGCCATCAGTGAGGTCCGAGGGGGGAACACCGGGGAGCTGTTTTTT
cdr3_aa: CAISEVRGGNTGELFF

d_call: NA
clone_size: NA
j_call: TRBJ2-7
v_call: TRBV21-1
cdr3_nt: TGTGCCAGCAGCAAAGTGTGGACTAGCATAAGCCCTTGCTACGAGCAGTACTTC
cdr3_aa: CASSKVWTSISPCYEQYF

d_call: NA
clone_size: NA
j_call: TRBJ1-1
v_call: TRBV7-3
cdr3_nt: TGTGCCAGCAGCTTTTCCGGGACACCTATGAACACTGAAGCTTTCTTT
cdr3_aa: CASSFSGTPMNTEAFF

d_call: NA
clone_size: few
j_call: TRBJ1-4
v_call: TRBV19
cdr3_nt: TGTGCCAGTACTACTCCGGGAACTGGTGAAAAACTGTTTTTT
cdr3_aa: CASTTPGTGEKLFF

d_call: NA
clone_size: NA
j_call: TRBJ2-1
v_call: TRBV21-1
cdr3_nt: TGTGCCAGCAGAAGCGGGAGGGCCGGCGAGCAGTTCTTC
cdr3_aa: CASRSGRAGEQFF

d_call: NA
clone_size: NA
j_call: TRBJ1-1
v_call: TRBV29-1
cdr3_nt: TGCAGGATCGCGGGTCAGTCGAACACTGAAGCTTTCTTT
cdr3_aa: CRIAGQSNTEAFF

d_call: NA
clone_size: NA
j_call: TRBJ2-2
v_call: TRBV7-9
cdr3_nt: TGTGCCAGCACCTGGAGTACCGGGGAGCTGTTTTTT
cdr3_aa: CASTWSTGELFF

d_call: NA
clone_size: NA
j_call: TRBJ2-7
v_call: TRBV20-1
cdr3_nt: TGCAGTGCTAGGACTCCACTCGAGCAGTACTTC
cdr3_aa: CSARTPLEQYF

d_call: TRBD1
clone_size: NA
j_call: TRBJ1-2
v_call: TRBV7-9
cdr3_nt: TGTGCCAGCAGCCCGCAGACAGGGCCCGGCTACACCTTC
cdr3_aa: CASSPQTGPGYTF

d_call: TRBD1
clone_size: few
j_call: TRBJ1-6
v_call: TRBV7-2
cdr3_nt: TGTGCCAGCAGTTTCCGAGGGACAGGGAAAGGTTCACCCCTCCACTTT
cdr3_aa: CASSFRGTGKGSPLHF

d_call: NA
clone_size: NA
j_call: TRBJ2-5
v_call: TRBV5-4
cdr3_nt: TGTGCCAGCAGCTTGACAGGACATGGAGAGACCCAGTACTTC
cdr3_aa: CASSLTGHGETQYF

d_call: NA
clone_size: NA
j_call: TRBJ1-4
v_call: TRBV5-4
cdr3_nt: TGTGCCAGCAGCTTGGATGTGCTAGGATCTAATGAAAAACTGTTTTTT
cdr3_aa: CASSLDVLGSNEKLFF

d_call: NA
clone_size: few
j_call: TRBJ2-2
v_call: TRBV10-3
cdr3_nt: TGTGCCATCAGTGAGACAGCGAACACCGGGGAGCTGTTTTTT
cdr3_aa: CAISETANTGELFF

d_call: NA
clone_size: NA
j_call: TRBJ2-5
v_call: TRBV3-1/TRBV3-2
cdr3_nt: TGTGCCAGCAGCCCCACGGGACTTCGGGAGACCCAGTACTTC
cdr3_aa: CASSPTGLRETQYF

d_call: TRBD2
clone_size: once
j_call: TRBJ2-5
v_call: TRBV9
cdr3_nt: TGTGCCAGCAGCGTAGGAGGCCTGGGAGTAGCGGGGCCTGAGACCCAGTACTTC
cdr3_aa: CASSVGGLGVAGPETQYF

d_call: NA
clone_size: NA
j_call: TRBJ2-5
v_call: TRBV11-3
cdr3_nt: TGTGCCAGCAGCTTCGGGGGGGGACAGGGAGAGACCCAGTACTTC
cdr3_aa: CASSFGGGQGETQYF

d_call: TRBD1
clone_size: NA
j_call: TRBJ1-2
v_call: TRBV28
cdr3_nt: TGTGCCAGCACCTATCTGCCGGGACAGGGGAACTATGGCTACACCTTC
cdr3_aa: CASTYLPGQGNYGYTF

d_call: TRBD1
clone_size: few
j_call: TRBJ1-6
v_call: TRBV6-2/TRBV6-3
cdr3_nt: TGTGCCAGCAGTTACTTCGGGACAGTTAATAATTCACCCCTCCACTTT
cdr3_aa: CASSYFGTVNNSPLHF

d_call: TRBD1
clone_size: once
j_call: TRBJ1-6
v_call: TRBV5-1
cdr3_nt: TGCGCCAGCAGCTTGGTAGGACAGGGGGCTGATTCACCCCTCCACTTT
cdr3_aa: CASSLVGQGADSPLHF

d_call: NA
clone_size: NA
j_call: TRBJ1-3
v_call: TRBV19
cdr3_nt: TGTGCCAGTAGTATTATTTATGCAGTCTCTGGAAACACCATATATTTT
cdr3_aa: CASSIIYAVSGNTIYF

d_call: NA
clone_size: NA
j_call: TRBJ2-3
v_call: TRBV21-1
cdr3_nt: TGTGCCAGCAGCACCCAACTACTAGCGGGAGCCGATACGCAGTATTTT
cdr3_aa: CASSTQLLAGADTQYF

d_call: TRBD1
clone_size: NA
j_call: TRBJ2-5
v_call: TRBV5-1
cdr3_nt: TGCGCCAGCACTGACAGGGTGGGGGAGACCCAGTACTTC
cdr3_aa: CASTDRVGETQYF

d_call: NA
clone_size: NA
j_call: TRBJ2-3
v_call: TRBV3-1/TRBV3-2
cdr3_nt: TGTGCCAGCAGCCACGGGGGACCGAGCACAGATACGCAGTATTTT
cdr3_aa: CASSHGGPSTDTQYF